This TCR beta chain was documented in a study of response to subunit inactivated influenza vaccine. Overall study findings and caveats: Each seasonal influenza vaccination, the authors suggested, recruits few new T cells.

About this clonotype itself: Its antigen is currently unknown.

This CDR3 region has 12 residues. Trimming took 8 bases from V and 3 from J, leaving 10 bases between them. From the RT-PCR reads, TCRdb called clonotypes with MiXCR, one entry per CDR3 protein. The sample includes over 750,000 distinct CDR3 sequences, 20% to 25% seen only once; the top ten take around 9.6%. This sequence joins TRBV12-3 or TRBV12-4 and TRBJ2-5; a possible D gene is TRBD1 (6 bases). The receptor was derived from a man aged 50-60 years who received an inactivated influenza vaccine. This specimen consisted of PBMCs from blood, obtained roughly 5 days after vaccination. This CDR3 reads CASGGQKETQYF. CDR3 in DNA: TGTGCCAGCGGCGGACAGAAAGAGACCCAGTACTTC.